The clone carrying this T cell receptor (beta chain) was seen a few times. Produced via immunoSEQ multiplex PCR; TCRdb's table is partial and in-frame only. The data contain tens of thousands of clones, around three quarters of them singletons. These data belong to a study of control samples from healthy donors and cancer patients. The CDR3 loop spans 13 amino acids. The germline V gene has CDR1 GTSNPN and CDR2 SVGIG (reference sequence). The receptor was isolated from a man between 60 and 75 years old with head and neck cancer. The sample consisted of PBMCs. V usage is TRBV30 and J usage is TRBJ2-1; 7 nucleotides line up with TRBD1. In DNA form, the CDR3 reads TGTGCAAGGGACAGCCGGAACTACAATGAGCAGTTCTTC. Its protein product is CARDSRNYNEQFF.